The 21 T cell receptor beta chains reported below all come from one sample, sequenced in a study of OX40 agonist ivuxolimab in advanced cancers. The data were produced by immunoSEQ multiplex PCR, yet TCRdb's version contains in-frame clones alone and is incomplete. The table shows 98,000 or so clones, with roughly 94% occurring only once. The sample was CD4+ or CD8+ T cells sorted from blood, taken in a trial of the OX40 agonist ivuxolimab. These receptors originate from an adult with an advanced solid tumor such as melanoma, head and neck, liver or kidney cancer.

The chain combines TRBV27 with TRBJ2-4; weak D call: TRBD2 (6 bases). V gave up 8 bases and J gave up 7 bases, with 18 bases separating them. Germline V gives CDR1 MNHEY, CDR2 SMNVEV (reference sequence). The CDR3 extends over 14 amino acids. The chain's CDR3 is CASRLQGGGNIQYF. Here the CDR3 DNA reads TGTGCCAGCCGCCTCCAGGGAGGTGGTAACATTCAGTACTTC.

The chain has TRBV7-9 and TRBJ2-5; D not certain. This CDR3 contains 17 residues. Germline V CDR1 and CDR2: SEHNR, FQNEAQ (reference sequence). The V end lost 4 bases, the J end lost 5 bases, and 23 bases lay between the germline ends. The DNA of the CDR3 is TGTGCCAGCAGCTCCCTAATCCCGGACCCCCACCTGGAGACCCAGTACTTC. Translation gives CASSSLIPDPHLETQYF.

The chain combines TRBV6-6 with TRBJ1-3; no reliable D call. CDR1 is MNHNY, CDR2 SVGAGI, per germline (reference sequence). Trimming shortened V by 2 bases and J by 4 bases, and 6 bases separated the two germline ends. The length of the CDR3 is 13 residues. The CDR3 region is CASSYDGGNTIYF. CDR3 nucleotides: TGTGCCAGCAGTTACGACGGGGGAAACACCATATATTTT.

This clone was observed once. The CDR3 here is CASSILFGGGNEQFF. CDR3 DNA: TGTGCCAGTAGTATCCTTTTTGGCGGGGGGAATGAGCAGTTCTTC. The chain joins TRBV19 to TRBJ2-1, with 8 bases aligning to TRBD2. Per germline, CDR1 LNHDA and CDR2 SQIVND (reference sequence). The CDR3 runs 15 residues. Unmatched junction bases numbered 8, after V lost 3 bases and J lost 7 bases.

In nucleotides, the CDR3 is TGTGCCATCAGTGAGTCCCGGGACAGTACTGGCGAGCAGTACTTC. It translates to CAISESRDSTGEQYF. The chain carries TRBV10-3 and TRBJ2-7; 7 nucleotides line up with TRBD1. This CDR3 is 15 amino acids long. Trimming cost V 0 bases and J 6 bases; bases outside gene matches: 8. Looked up from germline, CDR1 is ENHRY and CDR2 is SYGVKD.

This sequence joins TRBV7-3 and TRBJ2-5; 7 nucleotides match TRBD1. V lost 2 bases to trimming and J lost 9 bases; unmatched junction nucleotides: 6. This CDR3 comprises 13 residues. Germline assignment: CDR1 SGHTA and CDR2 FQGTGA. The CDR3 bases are TGTGCCAGCAGCTTAGACAGGGTGGGGCCCCAGTACTTC. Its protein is CASSLDRVGPQYF.

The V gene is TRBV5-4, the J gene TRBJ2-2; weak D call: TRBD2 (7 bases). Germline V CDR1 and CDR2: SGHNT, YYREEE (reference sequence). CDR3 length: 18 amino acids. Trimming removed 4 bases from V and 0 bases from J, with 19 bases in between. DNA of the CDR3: TGTGCCAGCAGCGTACCGGGGGGCTTCACTTCGAACACCGGGGAGCTGTTTTTT. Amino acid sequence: CASSVPGGFTSNTGELFF.

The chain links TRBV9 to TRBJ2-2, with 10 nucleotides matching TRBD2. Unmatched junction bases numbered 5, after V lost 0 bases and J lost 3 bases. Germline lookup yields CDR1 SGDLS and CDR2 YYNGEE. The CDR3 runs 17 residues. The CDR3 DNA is TGTGCCAGCAGCGTAGCTGGAGCGGGGGGGTACACCGGGGAGCTGTTTTTT. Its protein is CASSVAGAGGYTGELFF.

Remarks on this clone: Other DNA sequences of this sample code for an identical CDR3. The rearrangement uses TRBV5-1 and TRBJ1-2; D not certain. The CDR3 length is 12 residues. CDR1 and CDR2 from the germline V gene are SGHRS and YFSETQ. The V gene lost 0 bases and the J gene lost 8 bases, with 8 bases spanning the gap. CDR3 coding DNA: TGCGCCAGCAGCTTGGACCTGGGGGGCTACACCTTC. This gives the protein CASSLDLGGYTF.

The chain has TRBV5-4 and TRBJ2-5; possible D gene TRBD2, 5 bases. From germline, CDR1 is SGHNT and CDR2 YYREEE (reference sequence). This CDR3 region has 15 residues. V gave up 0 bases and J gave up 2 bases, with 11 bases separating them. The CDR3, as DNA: TGTGCCAGCAGCTTGGGCCTAGCTAGTCAAGAGACCCAGTACTTC. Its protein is CASSLGLASQETQYF.

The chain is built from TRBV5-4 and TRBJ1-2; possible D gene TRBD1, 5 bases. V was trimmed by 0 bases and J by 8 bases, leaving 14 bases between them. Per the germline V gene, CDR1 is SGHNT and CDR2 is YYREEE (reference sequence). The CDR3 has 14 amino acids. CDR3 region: CASSLEAGLGGYTF. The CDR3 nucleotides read TGTGCCAGCAGCTTGGAGGCAGGGTTAGGGGGCTACACCTTC.

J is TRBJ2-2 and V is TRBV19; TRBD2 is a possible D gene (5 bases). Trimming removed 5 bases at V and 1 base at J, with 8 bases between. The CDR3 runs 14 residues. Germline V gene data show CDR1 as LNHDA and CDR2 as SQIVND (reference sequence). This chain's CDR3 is CASSWAGNTGELFF. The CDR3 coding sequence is TGTGCCAGTAGTTGGGCGGGGAACACCGGGGAGCTGTTTTTT.

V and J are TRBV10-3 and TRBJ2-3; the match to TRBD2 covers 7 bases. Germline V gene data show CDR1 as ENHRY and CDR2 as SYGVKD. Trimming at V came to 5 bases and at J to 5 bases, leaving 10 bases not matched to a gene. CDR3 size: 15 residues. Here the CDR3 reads CAISLRAGVEDTQYF. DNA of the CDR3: TGTGCCATCAGTCTCAGGGCGGGAGTTGAAGATACGCAGTATTTT.

Here the CDR3 DNA reads TGCGCCAGCAGCCCCTCGATAGCGCTCAACGAGCAGTACTTC. Its translation is CASSPSIALNEQYF. The rearrangement joins TRBV5-1 to TRBJ2-7; D may be TRBD2 (5 bases). The V gene lost 4 bases and the J gene lost 5 bases, with 16 bases spanning the gap. In germline, CDR1 is SGHRS, CDR2 YFSETQ. The CDR3 loop spans 14 amino acids.

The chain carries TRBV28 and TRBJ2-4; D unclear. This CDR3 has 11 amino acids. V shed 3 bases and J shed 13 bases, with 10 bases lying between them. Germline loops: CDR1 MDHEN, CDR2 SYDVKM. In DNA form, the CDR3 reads TGTGCCAGCAGTTTGGGGTGGCAGCAGTACTTC. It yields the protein CASSLGWQQYF.

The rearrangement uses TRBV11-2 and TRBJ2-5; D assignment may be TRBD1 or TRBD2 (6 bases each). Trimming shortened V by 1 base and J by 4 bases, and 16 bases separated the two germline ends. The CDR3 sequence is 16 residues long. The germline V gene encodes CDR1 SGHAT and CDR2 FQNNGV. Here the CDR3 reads CASSLVQGGLVETQYF. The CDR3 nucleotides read TGTGCCAGCAGCTTAGTTCAAGGGGGGCTAGTAGAGACCCAGTACTTC.

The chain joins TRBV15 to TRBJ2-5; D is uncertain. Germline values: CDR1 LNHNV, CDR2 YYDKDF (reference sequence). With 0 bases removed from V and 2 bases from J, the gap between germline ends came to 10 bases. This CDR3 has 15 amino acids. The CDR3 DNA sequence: TGTGCCACCAGCAGAGACCCAGGCTCACAAGAGACCCAGTACTTC. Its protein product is CATSRDPGSQETQYF.

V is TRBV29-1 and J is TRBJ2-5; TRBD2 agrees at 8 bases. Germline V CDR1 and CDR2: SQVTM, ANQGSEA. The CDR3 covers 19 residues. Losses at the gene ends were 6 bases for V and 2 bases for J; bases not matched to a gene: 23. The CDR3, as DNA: TGCAGCGTAAACGGGGGGGCCCGTCGTGACTACCGGGGGCAAGAGACCCAGTACTTC. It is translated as CSVNGGARRDYRGQETQYF.

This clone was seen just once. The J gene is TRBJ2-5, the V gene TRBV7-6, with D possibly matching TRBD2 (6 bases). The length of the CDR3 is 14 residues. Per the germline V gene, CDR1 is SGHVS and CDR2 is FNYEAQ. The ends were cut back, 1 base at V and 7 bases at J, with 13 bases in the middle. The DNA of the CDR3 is TGTGCCAGCAGCTTAGATGGAGGGGCAGGGACCCAGTACTTC. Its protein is CASSLDGGAGTQYF. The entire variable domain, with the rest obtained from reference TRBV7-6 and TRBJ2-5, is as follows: GAGVSQSPRYKVTKRGQDVALRCDPISGHVSLYWYRQALGQGPEFLTYFNYEAQQDKSGLPNDRFSAERPEGSISTLTIQRTEQRDSAMYRCASSLDGGAGTQYFGPGTRLLVL.

CDR3 DNA sequence: TGTGCCAGCAGCTCCCGGGACAGGGCTGAAAAACTGTTTTTT. Protein: CASSSRDRAEKLFF. The rearrangement joins TRBV13 to TRBJ1-4; 9 nucleotides align to TRBD1. CDR1 is PRHDT and CDR2 is FYEKMQ in the germline V gene (reference sequence). The CDR3 covers 14 residues. V dropped 4 bases and J dropped 7; count of bases not matched to a gene: 4.

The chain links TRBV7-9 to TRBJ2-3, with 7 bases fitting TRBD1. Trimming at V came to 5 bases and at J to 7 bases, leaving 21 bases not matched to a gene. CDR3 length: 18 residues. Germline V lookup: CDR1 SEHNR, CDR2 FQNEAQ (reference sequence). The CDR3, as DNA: TGTGCCAGCAGCCAGTCCAACAGGGGCCTAGGTCCCCCCTATACGCAGTATTTT. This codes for CASSQSNRGLGPPYTQYF.